This TCR beta chain was captured in a study of T cells in Graves' hyperthyroidism and ophthalmopathy. Study outcomes and limitations: Model-based prediction identified ophthalmopathy a median 6.5 months prior to its onset.

The PBMCs were sourced from fresh peripheral blood (10 ml). Trimming removed 3 bases at V and 0 bases at J, with 6 bases between. In germline, CDR1 is WSHSY, CDR2 SAAADI. CDR3 size: 13 residues. Amplification of TCR beta CDR3 regions was performed using RNA transcripts as template. The HTBI primer set drove a first-round RT-PCR of the TCR CDR3. TCRdb called the multiplex PCR reads again in MiXCR, with one record for every CDR3 protein. The sample holds hundreds of thousands of distinct CDR3 sequences, 20% to 25% seen once. About this clonotype: Its antigen is not identified.

The specimen sequenced was blood. This rearrangement joins TRBV10-2 to TRBJ2-7; no clear D. The receptor's source is a man aged 25 to 40 with Graves' ophthalmopathy. The CDR3 reads CASSDPGSYEQYF. The CDR3 nucleotides are TGCGCCAGCAGTGACCCCGGCTCCTACGAGCAGTACTTC.